The 13 T cell receptor beta chains in this list originate from one sample, sequenced in a study of identical twins. MiXCR was run by TCRdb on the 5' RACE reads, yielding one entry per CDR3 protein. Of fewer than 900,000 distinct CDR3 sequences detected, approximately 22% appear once; the ten largest clones hold more than 4%. This sample was shared with a second study, whose subject was T cells expressing NK-cell markers.

Material: PBMCs. Source of these receptors: a woman under 30 in good health.

This clonotype was found many times. This rearrangement joins TRBV7-9 to TRBJ2-1; no firm D call. Germline V lookup: CDR1 SEHNR, CDR2 FQNEAQ (reference sequence). Between the trimmed V and J ends, which lost 2 bases and 8 bases, there was a span of 4 bases. The CDR3 sequence is 11 residues long. Here the CDR3 DNA reads TGTGCCAGCAGCTTAATCCATGAGCAGTTCTTC. Translating gives CASSLIHEQFF.

This sequence joins TRBV10-3 and TRBJ2-6, with D unresolved. Trimming took 0 bases from V and 4 from J, leaving 10 bases between them. The germline CDR1 and CDR2 sequences are ENHRY and SYGVKD. This CDR3 is built from 16 residues. In DNA form, the CDR3 reads TGTGCCATCAGTGAGTCAGGGTTAGCCGGGGCCAACGTCCTGACTTTC. Translation gives CAISESGLAGANVLTF.

This clonotype was found a few times. The rearrangement joins TRBV9 to TRBJ2-1; 7 nucleotides line up with TRBD2. The germline gives CDR1 SGDLS, CDR2 YYNGEE. The CDR3 covers 15 residues. Germline trimming cut 0 bases from V and 8 bases from J; bases unmatched to any gene: 8. The CDR3 bases are TGTGCCAGCAGCGTAGGTGGCGGGGGAGGGGATGAGCAGTTCTTC. Amino acids: CASSVGGGGGDEQFF.

This clonotype was found a few times. The rearrangement uses TRBV9 and TRBJ2-5; D unclear. The V end was cut by 0 bases, the J end by 0 bases, with 9 bases between. The CDR3 runs to 15 residues. The germline CDR1 and CDR2 sequences are SGDLS and YYNGEE. Here the CDR3 reads CASSVGERYQETQYF. The CDR3 nucleotides read TGTGCCAGCAGCGTAGGCGAACGGTACCAAGAGACCCAGTACTTC. The variable domain in full, completed from reference TRBV9 and TRBJ2-5, reads DSGVTQTPKHLITATGQRVTLRCSPRSGDLSVYWYQQSLDQGLQFLIQYYNGEERAKGNILERFSAQQFPDLHSELNLSSLELGDSALYFCASSVGERYQETQYFGPGTRLLVL.

The chain combines TRBV6-5 with TRBJ1-2, with a possible D match to TRBD1 (6 bases). This CDR3 contains 15 residues. Germline CDR1 and CDR2: MNHEY and SVGAGI. V lost 3 bases and J lost 0, with 11 bases in between. As DNA, the CDR3 is TGTGCCAGCAGTTATGGAACAGGGTCTAACTATGGCTACACCTTC. As protein: CASSYGTGSNYGYTF.

This clonotype was seen a few times. The chain uses TRBV20-1 and TRBJ1-1, with no clear D. V was cut by 0 bases and J by 4 bases, with 6 bases left in between. Per the germline V gene, CDR1 is DFQATT and CDR2 is SNEGSKA (reference sequence). The CDR3 runs to 12 residues. The CDR3 bases are TGCAGTGCTAGAGATACGGCCACTGAAGCTTTCTTT. Amino acid sequence: CSARDTATEAFF.

The chain combines TRBV5-1 with TRBJ1-2; D ambiguous. CDR3 length: 14 residues. V was clipped by 0 bases and J by 0 bases, with 6 bases between them. CDR1 and CDR2 (germline): SGHRS, YFSETQ. CDR3 protein: CASSLETPNYGYTF. The CDR3, as DNA: TGCGCCAGCAGCTTGGAGACGCCTAACTATGGCTACACCTTC.

This clonotype showed up just once. This chain uses TRBV7-2 with TRBJ2-5, with 9 bases fitting TRBD2. J lost 7 bases, V lost 5 bases, and 11 bases had no gene match. The CDR3 totals 15 residues. Germline values: CDR1 SGHTA, CDR2 FQGNSA. The CDR3 DNA reads TGTGCCAGCAGCCGAGTCGGGACTAGCAGGGTGACCCAGTACTTC. Encoded protein: CASSRVGTSRVTQYF. Looking up the rest from reference TRBV7-2 and TRBJ2-5 gives the full variable domain: GAGVSQSPSNKVTEKGKDVELRCDPISGHTALYWYRQSLGQGLEFLIYFQGNSAPDKSGLPSDRFSAERTGGSVSTLTIQRTQQEDSAVYLCASSRVGTSRVTQYFGPGTRLLVL.

A few counts support this clonotype. The V and J genes are TRBV12-3 or TRBV12-4 and TRBJ2-2; D remains unclear. The V and J ends lost 5 bases and 4 bases respectively, with 23 bases between them. CDR3 length: 18 residues. In nucleotides, the CDR3 is TGTGCCAGCAGTAAAGACACGTTTGCTTTCCGGGTCACCGGGGAGCTGTTTTTT. This gives the protein CASSKDTFAFRVTGELFF.

The rearrangement joins TRBV12-5 to TRBJ2-5; possible D gene TRBD1, 5 bases. The length of the CDR3 is 15 residues. CDR1 and CDR2 from the germline V gene are LGHNT and FRNRAP. Deletions cut 1 base from V and 2 bases from J, with 11 bases between. The CDR3 sequence: CASGLGLQGQETQYF. CDR3 in DNA: TGTGCTAGTGGTTTGGGGCTCCAGGGACAAGAGACCCAGTACTTC.

V and J are TRBV20-1 and TRBJ2-5; possibly TRBD2 for D (6 bases). This CDR3 has 14 amino acids. V lost 5 bases and J 4 bases, leaving 17 bases between the germline ends. Germline CDR1 DFQATT, CDR2 SNEGSKA (reference sequence). CDR3 residues: CSAPRVGGIETQYF. CDR3 nucleotides: TGCAGTGCTCCCAGGGTGGGGGGAATAGAGACCCAGTACTTC.

This chain joins TRBV6-2 or TRBV6-3 and TRBJ2-3, with D perhaps TRBD2 (6 bases). Deletions cut 8 bases from V and 2 bases from J, with 11 bases between. Germline assignment: CDR1 MNHEY and CDR2 SVGEGT. The CDR3 is 13 residues long. CDR3 nucleotide sequence: TGTGCCAGCGGGGGGAGGTACACAGATACGCAGTATTTT. This translates into CASGGRYTDTQYF.

This clonotype was counted only a few times. The genes are TRBV20-1 and TRBJ2-7, with 8 bases identical to TRBD1. V gave up 5 bases and J gave up 0 bases; unmatched junction bases: 6. Germline V lookup: CDR1 DFQATT, CDR2 SNEGSKA (reference sequence). CDR3 length: 14 residues. In DNA, the CDR3 is TGCAGTGCTGGGGGACAGGTGAGCTCCTACGAGCAGTACTTC. It is translated as CSAGGQVSSYEQYF.